A selection of T cell receptor beta chains follows, all from one sample in a study of blood T cell repertoires in COVID-19. Method: immunoSEQ multiplex PCR; TCRdb's copy keeps in-frame clones and lacks some. In the table there are approximately 110,000 clones, 80% to 95% of which are singletons. The sequenced sample was peripheral blood. All receptors derive from a middle-aged man with COVID-19, enrolled during active disease. Each CDR3 is given with its conserved first and last residue. Fields, in order: D gene, clone size, J gene, V gene, CDR3 protein, CDR3 DNA. A D gene is named only where the DNA matches it firmly. Where a row states a size, it is once, few, many or the class of an expanded clone; other rows omit it.

NA NA TRBJ1-1 TRBV27 CASSRGIMNTEAFF TGTGCCAGCAGCAGGGGAATCATGAACACTGAAGCTTTCTTT
NA NA TRBJ2-1 TRBV6-5 CASQGISYNEQFF TGTGCCAGCCAGGGTATCTCCTACAATGAGCAGTTCTTC
NA NA TRBJ2-1 TRBV10-1 CASSLAESYNEQFF TGCGCCAGCAGTTTAGCGGAGTCCTACAATGAGCAGTTCTTC
NA NA TRBJ1-1 TRBV10-3 CATTPAGLNTEAFF TGTGCCACGACCCCAGCAGGCTTGAACACTGAAGCTTTCTTT
TRBD2 NA TRBJ2-7 TRBV4-1 CASSREVALAGREQYF TGCGCCAGCAGCCGAGAGGTAGCGCTAGCGGGACGGGAGCAGTACTTC
NA NA TRBJ1-1 TRBV4-3 CASSQDAGNTEAFF TGCGCCAGCAGCCAAGACGCCGGGAACACTGAAGCTTTCTTT
NA NA TRBJ2-7 TRBV18 CASSLTVKRYEQYF TGTGCCAGCTCACTGACAGTAAAACGCTACGAGCAGTACTTC
NA NA TRBJ1-3 TRBV18 CASSSSRGNGNTIYF TGTGCCAGCTCATCCTCACGGGGGAATGGAAACACCATATATTTT
NA NA TRBJ2-1 TRBV21-1 CASSNSVRGFYEQFF TGTGCCAGCAGCAACTCGGTAAGAGGATTCTATGAGCAGTTCTTC
NA NA TRBJ1-1 TRBV6-5 CASSPDRRKAFF TGTGCCAGCAGTCCAGACAGACGAAAAGCTTTCTTT
NA NA TRBJ1-2 TRBV28 CASSLGGGKGYTF TGTGCCAGCAGTTTAGGGGGGGGTAAGGGCTACACCTTC
TRBD2 NA TRBJ2-7 TRBV28 CASIPGLAGRKYEQYF TGTGCCAGCATCCCCGGACTAGCGGGCCGTAAGTACGAGCAGTACTTC
TRBD1 NA TRBJ2-1 TRBV6-2/TRBV6-3 CASSYLQGYFNEQFF TGTGCCAGCAGTTACTTACAGGGGTATTTTAATGAGCAGTTCTTC
TRBD1 NA TRBJ2-2 TRBV11-2 CASSTYRGTGFAGELFF TGTGCCAGCAGCACTTATCGAGGGACAGGGTTCGCCGGGGAGCTGTTTTTT
TRBD1 NA TRBJ2-7 TRBV9 CASSVAQGGEQYF TGTGCCAGCAGCGTAGCACAGGGGGGCGAGCAGTACTTC
TRBD1 NA TRBJ2-5 TRBV9 CASSVQGEGETQYF TGTGCCAGCAGCGTCCAGGGGGAAGGGGAGACCCAGTACTTC
NA NA TRBJ2-3 TRBV9 CASSVGVSDTQYF TGTGCCAGCAGCGTGGGAGTGTCGGATACGCAGTATTTT
TRBD1 NA TRBJ1-6 TRBV5-1 CASEPGQGGSPLHF TGCGCCAGTGAACCGGGACAGGGCGGTTCACCCCTCCACTTT
NA NA TRBJ1-2 TRBV2 CASSAGRNYGYTF TGTGCCAGCAGTGCAGGCAGGAACTATGGCTACACCTTC
NA NA TRBJ2-5 TRBV5-1 CASSLEGVGETQYF TGCGCCAGCAGCTTGGAGGGGGTTGGAGAGACCCAGTACTTC
NA NA TRBJ2-3 TRBV4-1 CASSQGTSYVEVDTQYF TGCGCCAGCAGCCAAGGAACTAGTTACGTCGAGGTGGATACGCAGTATTTT
NA NA TRBJ2-5 TRBV30 CAYALGLETQYF TGTGCCTACGCTTTGGGGCTGGAGACCCAGTACTTC
TRBD1 NA TRBJ2-7 TRBV7-8 CASSLNRGEDEQYF TGTGCCAGCAGCTTAAACAGGGGGGAGGACGAGCAGTACTTC
NA NA TRBJ1-4 TRBV4-1 CASSQPRDKNEKLFF TGCGCCAGCAGCCAACCCCGGGACAAAAATGAAAAACTGTTTTTT
NA NA TRBJ1-6 TRBV28 CASRVIGGFAYNSPLHF TGTGCCAGCAGGGTAATAGGGGGTTTCGCCTATAATTCACCCCTCCACTTT
TRBD1 NA TRBJ1-4 TRBV2 CASQLTGTGNEKLFF TGTGCCAGCCAACTTACCGGGACAGGGAATGAAAAACTGTTTTTT
NA NA TRBJ1-5 TRBV5-1 CASSLESGYQPQHF TGCGCCAGCAGCTTGGAATCGGGATATCAGCCCCAGCATTTT
TRBD1 NA TRBJ1-4 TRBV3-1/TRBV3-2 CASKQGALGEKLFF TGTGCCAGCAAACAGGGGGCATTGGGTGAAAAACTGTTTTTT
NA NA TRBJ2-5 TRBV5-6 CASTTRRERETQYF TGTGCCAGCACCACCCGAAGGGAGAGGGAGACCCAGTACTTC
NA NA TRBJ1-1 TRBV7-9 CASSGGVATEAFF TGTGCCAGCAGCGGGGGGGTCGCCACTGAAGCTTTCTTT
TRBD2 NA TRBJ2-7 TRBV6-2/TRBV6-3 CASSTTGSSGNEQYF TGTGCCAGCAGTACGACAGGGTCTAGCGGGAACGAGCAGTACTTC
NA NA TRBJ1-2 TRBV28 CASSLTGYGYTF TGTGCCAGCAGTTTAACAGGGTATGGCTACACCTTC
TRBD2 NA TRBJ2-3 TRBV6-4 CASSVLAGGTDTQYF TGTGCCAGCAGTGTACTAGCGGGGGGCACAGATACGCAGTATTTT
TRBD1 NA TRBJ1-5 TRBV28 CASSFGGGANQPQHF TGTGCCAGCAGTTTCGGAGGGGGCGCGAATCAGCCCCAGCATTTT
TRBD2 NA TRBJ2-1 TRBV6-4 CASSELAGGPGEQFF TGTGCCAGCAGTGAACTAGCGGGAGGGCCTGGTGAGCAGTTCTTC
TRBD1 NA TRBJ2-7 TRBV11-2 CASSSFRDRGYEQYF TGTGCCAGCAGCTCGTTTCGGGACAGGGGCTACGAGCAGTACTTC
NA NA TRBJ2-7 TRBV5-1 CASSLVVTSYEQYF TGCGCCAGCAGCTTGGTGGTGACTAGCTACGAGCAGTACTTC
NA NA TRBJ1-1 TRBV6-6 CASSYGGGPKTEAFF TGTGCCAGCAGTTACGGGGGGGGCCCTAAGACTGAAGCTTTCTTT
NA NA TRBJ2-5 TRBV7-7 CASSLQGWETQYF TGTGCCAGCAGCTTGCAGGGGTGGGAGACCCAGTACTTC
NA once TRBJ2-3 TRBV7-2 CASSPQGEATQYF TGTGCCAGCAGCCCTCAAGGGGAAGCTACGCAGTATTTT
NA NA TRBJ1-3 TRBV18 CASSPVGLTGTGNTIYF TGTGCCAGCTCACCGGTTGGGTTAACAGGGACTGGAAACACCATATATTTT
TRBD1 NA TRBJ1-4 TRBV5-1 CASSFDRGGMGKLFF TGCGCCAGCAGCTTCGACAGGGGAGGAATGGGAAAACTGTTTTTT
NA few TRBJ2-3 TRBV19 CASSGTYNTDTQYF TGTGCCAGTAGCGGGACATATAACACAGATACGCAGTATTTT
NA NA TRBJ1-1 TRBV5-1 CATRRGLNTEAFF TGCGCCACCCGAAGGGGATTAAACACTGAAGCTTTCTTT
TRBD2 once TRBJ2-1 TRBV25-1 CASSSHLAGTRYNEQFF TGTGCCAGCAGTTCCCATCTTGCCGGGACTAGATACAATGAGCAGTTCTTC
NA once TRBJ1-3 TRBV10-3 CAISEGSVSGNTIYF TGTGCCATCAGTGAGGGCAGCGTCTCTGGAAACACCATATATTTT
NA NA TRBJ2-1 TRBV5-1 CASSLADSDVNEQFF TGCGCCAGCAGCTTGGCCGACAGCGACGTAAATGAGCAGTTCTTC
TRBD1 NA TRBJ2-7 TRBV10-3 CAISEPGTGSYEQYF TGTGCCATCAGTGAGCCCGGGACAGGGTCCTACGAGCAGTACTTC
TRBD1 NA TRBJ1-1 TRBV7-2 CASSLYGTGRLNTEAFF TGTGCCAGCAGCTTATATGGGACAGGGAGATTGAACACTGAAGCTTTCTTT
NA NA TRBJ2-1 TRBV19 CASRLSYNEQFF TGTGCCAGTCGTCTTTCCTACAATGAGCAGTTCTTC
TRBD2 NA TRBJ2-2 TRBV2 CASRGGLAGSGGELFF TGTGCCAGCCGGGGGGGACTAGCGGGGTCCGGCGGGGAGCTGTTTTTT
TRBD1 once TRBJ1-5 TRBV6-2/TRBV6-3 CASSYSIGQGENQPQHF TGTGCCAGCAGTTACTCGATAGGACAGGGCGAGAATCAGCCCCAGCATTTT
NA NA TRBJ2-6 TRBV5-1 CASSPGPGAGANVLTF TGCGCCAGCAGCCCAGGACCCGGGGCTGGGGCCAACGTCCTGACTTTC